This TCR beta chain originates from a study of STAT5B mutations in CD4+ large granular lymphocyte leukemia. Data came from immunoSEQ multiplex PCR; TCRdb stores just in-frame clones and leaves some out. Of tens of thousands of clones listed, around three quarters are singletons. Controls came from buffy coats of healthy blood donors. The clonotype was recovered from a human donor in good health. The sample consisted of CD4+ T cells from blood buffy coats.

CDR3 residues: CAVGTVQETQYF. The DNA of the CDR3 is TGTGCCGTCGGGACGGTCCAAGAGACCCAGTACTTC. V usage is TRBV10-3 and J usage is TRBJ2-5, with D possibly being TRBD1 or TRBD2 (5 bases each). V was shortened by 11 bases and J by 1 base, with 11 bases between the two germline ends. This CDR3 has 12 amino acids. Germline V gene data show CDR1 as ENHRY and CDR2 as SYGVKD.